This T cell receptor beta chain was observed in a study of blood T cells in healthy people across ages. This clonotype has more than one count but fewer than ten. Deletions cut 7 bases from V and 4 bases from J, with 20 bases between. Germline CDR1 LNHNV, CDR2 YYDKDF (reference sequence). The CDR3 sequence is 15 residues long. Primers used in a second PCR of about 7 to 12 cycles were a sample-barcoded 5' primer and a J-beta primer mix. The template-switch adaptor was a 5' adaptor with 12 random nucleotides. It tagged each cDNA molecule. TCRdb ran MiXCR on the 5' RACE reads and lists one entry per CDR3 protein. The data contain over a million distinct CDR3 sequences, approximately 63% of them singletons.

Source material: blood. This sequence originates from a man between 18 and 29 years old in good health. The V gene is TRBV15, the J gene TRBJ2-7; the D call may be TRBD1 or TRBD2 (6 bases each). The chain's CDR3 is CATTLTKGGTYEQYF. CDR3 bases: TGTGCCACCACCCTCACGAAGGGGGGTACTTACGAGCAGTACTTC.